The 30 T cell receptor beta chains given below trace back to one sample, sequenced in a study of shared clonotypes between healthy human individuals. Assay: immunoSEQ multiplex PCR; the TCRdb copy retains only in-frame clones and omits some. The table has over a million clones, more than 75% seen once. Sequencing input: memory CD4+ T cells from PBMCs. Specified subset: CD45RA-negative fraction. These receptors all come from a man younger than 30 in good health. Some clones in this sample may be carry-over from other donors' samples.

The J gene is TRBJ1-1, the V gene TRBV7-2, with TRBD1 as a possible D gene (5 bases). Germline V gene data show CDR1 as SGHTA and CDR2 as FQGNSA. CDR3 length: 15 amino acids. V was shortened by 5 bases and J by 3 bases, with 16 bases between the two germline ends. The CDR3 nucleotides read TGTGCCAGCAGCCTTCTCGGGGCGGGGCACACTGAAGCTTTCTTT. This encodes CASSLLGAGHTEAFF.

V gene TRBV28 combines with J gene TRBJ2-1; 8 bases agree with TRBD2. The CDR3 loop spans 15 amino acids. The trim removed 6 bases at V and 7 bases at J, leaving 11 bases unmatched. CDR1 is MDHEN, CDR2 SYDVKM, per germline. Here the CDR3 reads CASSTGTSRYNEQFF. The CDR3 DNA follows: TGTGCCAGCAGCACTGGGACTAGTAGGTATAATGAGCAGTTCTTC.

This chain connects TRBV4-1 to TRBJ2-1; 7 nucleotides match TRBD2. The CDR3 sequence is 20 residues long. CDR1 is MGHRA and CDR2 is YSYEKL in the germline V gene. The J segment lost 5 bases and the V segment lost 4 bases, leaving 23 bases of the junction unmatched. The CDR3 sequence: CASSPPTSVRRPIWDNEQFF. The CDR3 coding sequence is TGCGCCAGCAGCCCACCTACTAGCGTCAGAAGGCCAATTTGGGACAATGAGCAGTTCTTC.

This clone came up a few times. The gene calls are TRBV20-1 and TRBJ2-1; D is unresolved. The V end was cut by 7 bases, the J end by 3 bases, with 7 bases between. Looked up from germline, CDR1 is DFQATT and CDR2 is SNEGSKA (reference sequence). The CDR3 covers 11 residues. Here the CDR3 reads CSVGYYNEQFF. CDR3 coding DNA: TGCAGTGTAGGGTACTACAATGAGCAGTTCTTC.

The chain links TRBV6-1 to TRBJ2-1; 8 nucleotides align to TRBD2. Germline assignment: CDR1 MNHNS and CDR2 SASEGT. J was trimmed by 4 bases and V by 1 base; bases with no gene match: 6. The CDR3 has 16 amino acids. The CDR3 nucleotides are TGTGCCAGCAGTGAAGTGGTAACTAGCGGATACAATGAGCAGTTCTTC. This codes for CASSEVVTSGYNEQFF.

This rearrangement joins TRBV28 to TRBJ2-7; perhaps D is TRBD1 or TRBD2 (6 bases each). Trimming shortened V by 9 bases and J by 1 base, and 19 bases separated the two germline ends. This CDR3 is 15 amino acids long. CDR1 MDHEN and CDR2 SYDVKM come from the germline V gene. CDR3 coding DNA: TGTGCCAGTAGTGGGTCGGGGGCCATTTCCTACGAGCAGTACTTC. Residues: CASSGSGAISYEQYF.

This chain joins TRBV19 and TRBJ2-7, with D perhaps TRBD1 (6 bases). The germline CDR1 and CDR2 sequences are LNHDA and SQIVND (reference sequence). V gave up 7 bases and J gave up 4 bases, with 17 bases separating them. This CDR3 contains 14 residues. CDR3 sequence (DNA): TGTGCCAGTAACCCTCGGGGCAGGGGATACGAGCAGTACTTC. Encoded protein: CASNPRGRGYEQYF.

The V and J genes are TRBV5-6 and TRBJ2-1; no clear D gene. This CDR3 contains 14 residues. The V gene lost 1 base and the J gene lost 2 bases, with 7 bases spanning the gap. Germline V gives CDR1 SGHDT, CDR2 YYEEEE. The CDR3 here is CASSLFGPYNEQFF. The CDR3, as DNA: TGTGCCAGCAGCTTGTTTGGCCCCTACAATGAGCAGTTCTTC.

This clone was seen more than once but under ten times. The gene calls are TRBV6-5 and TRBJ2-5; the D gene is possibly TRBD2 (7 bases). The CDR3 runs 14 residues. V was clipped by 6 bases and J by 2 bases, with 13 bases between them. Germline loops: CDR1 MNHEY, CDR2 SVGAGI. The CDR3 sequence is CASSVGGRQETQYF. As DNA, the CDR3 is TGTGCCAGCAGCGTCGGGGGGCGACAAGAGACCCAGTACTTC.

J is TRBJ1-2 and V is TRBV6-1, with 8 nucleotides matching TRBD1. The CDR3 loop spans 14 amino acids. Germline loops: CDR1 MNHNS, CDR2 SASEGT. Trimming at V came to 7 bases and at J to 0 bases, leaving 4 bases not matched to a gene. CDR3 sequence reads: CASTGTGANYGYTF. As DNA, the CDR3 is TGTGCCAGCACCGGGACAGGTGCTAACTATGGCTACACCTTC.

This clone has a single count. The chain carries TRBV9 and TRBJ1-1; the D is unclear. The germline V and J ends were trimmed by 9 bases and 1 base, with 13 bases remaining between them. Germline-derived CDR1 and CDR2 are SGDLS and YYNGEE. This CDR3 has 13 residues. CDR3 nucleotide sequence: TGTGCCACAAGCGTGGCGGGGAACACTGAAGCTTTCTTT. Protein: CATSVAGNTEAFF. The complete variable domain, with remaining parts taken from reference TRBV9 and TRBJ1-1, reads DSGVTQTPKHLITATGQRVTLRCSPRSGDLSVYWYQQSLDQGLQFLIQYYNGEERAKGNILERFSAQQFPDLHSELNLSSLELGDSALYFCATSVAGNTEAFFGQGTRLTVV.

This clone has only one observation. The V and J genes are TRBV5-1 and TRBJ1-2, with TRBD1 matching over 7 bases. CDR3 size: 14 residues. V was clipped by 4 bases and J by 2 bases; unmatched bases: 5. CDR1 SGHRS and CDR2 YFSETQ come from the germline V gene. CDR3 bases: TGCGCCAGCAGCAAAGGGGACAGCAACTATGGCTACACCTTC. Its protein product is CASSKGDSNYGYTF. Combining the CDR3 with reference TRBV5-1 and TRBJ1-2 gives the whole variable domain KAGVTQTPRYLIKTRGQQVTLSCSPISGHRSVSWYQQTPGQGLQFLFEYFSETQRNKGNFPGRFSGRQFSNSRSEMNVSTLELGDSALYLCASSKGDSNYGYTFGSGTRLTVV.

On this clone: The same CDR3 is also encoded by other DNA sequences in this sample. J is TRBJ1-5 and V is TRBV30, with a weak D call TRBD1 (5 bases). Trimming left V 1 base short and J 4 bases short, with 8 bases between. The CDR3 has 13 amino acids. The V gene's germline CDR1 is GTSNPN and CDR2 SVGIG (reference sequence). The CDR3 reads CAWSAQGNQPQHF. Here the CDR3 DNA reads TGTGCCTGGAGTGCCCAGGGAAATCAGCCCCAGCATTTT.

The rearrangement uses TRBV27 and TRBJ2-2; D might be TRBD1 (6 bases). Germline V gene sequence: CDR1 MNHEY, CDR2 SMNVEV (reference sequence). CDR3 length: 16 amino acids. Between the trimmed V and J ends, which lost 5 bases and 2 bases, there was a span of 15 bases. DNA for the CDR3: TGTGCCAGCAGTCGATGGGGGCTGGACAACACCGGGGAGCTGTTTTTT. Translated, it gives CASSRWGLDNTGELFF.

This chain connects TRBV28 to TRBJ2-7, with D uncertain. The CDR3 extends over 12 amino acids. V was cut by 5 bases and J by 4 bases, with 9 bases left in between. The germline CDR1 and CDR2 sequences are MDHEN and SYDVKM. CDR3 DNA sequence: TGTGCCAGCAGTGCCCCTAGGTACGAGCAGTACTTC. Amino acid sequence: CASSAPRYEQYF. Together with reference TRBV28 and TRBJ2-7, the CDR3 gives the full variable domain: DVKVTQSSRYLVKRTGEKVFLECVQDMDHENMFWYRQDPGLGLRLIYFSYDVKMKEKGDIPEGYSVSREKKERFSLILESASTNQTSMYLCASSAPRYEQYFGPGTRLTVT.

V is TRBV10-3 and J is TRBJ2-1; the D gene is possibly TRBD1 (6 bases). This CDR3 has 15 residues. The germline CDR1 and CDR2 sequences are ENHRY and SYGVKD. The V gene lost 5 bases and the J gene lost 3 bases, with 14 bases spanning the gap. CDR3 coding DNA: TGTGCCATCAGTCCCGGACAGAAAAACTACAATGAGCAGTTCTTC. Protein product: CAISPGQKNYNEQFF.

V and J are TRBV5-4 and TRBJ2-3, with 11 bases matching TRBD2. With 0 bases clipped from V and 5 bases from J, the junction kept 5 bases outside the gene matches. CDR1 and CDR2 (germline): SGHNT, YYREEE (reference sequence). The length of the CDR3 is 16 residues. This CDR3 is CASSLETSGNGDTQYF. The DNA of the CDR3 is TGTGCCAGCAGCTTGGAGACTAGCGGGAACGGAGATACGCAGTATTTT.

The V gene is TRBV28, the J gene TRBJ1-1; D is possibly TRBD1 (5 bases). The CDR3 extends over 14 amino acids. The germline gives CDR1 MDHEN, CDR2 SYDVKM. V lost 7 bases to trimming and J lost 4 bases, with 16 bases between them. CDR3 sequence: CASKRGWAGTEAFF. CDR3 DNA sequence: TGTGCCAGCAAAAGGGGTTGGGCGGGCACTGAAGCTTTCTTT.

V and J are TRBV2 and TRBJ1-2; 8 nucleotides line up with TRBD1. CDR1 and CDR2 (germline): SNHLY, FYNNEI. The length of the CDR3 is 13 residues. V lost 7 bases to trimming and J lost 8 bases; unmatched junction nucleotides: 9. The CDR3 coding sequence is TGTGCCAGCACCAAGGACAGGGCGGGCGGCTACACCTTC. It specifies CASTKDRAGGYTF.

The chain carries TRBV7-3 and TRBJ2-3; D not resolved. This CDR3 comprises 13 residues. V was pared by 5 bases and J by 6 bases, with 12 bases between. Per the germline V gene, CDR1 is SGHTA and CDR2 is FQGTGA. CDR3 in DNA: TGTGCCAGCAGCCACCCCAATGAGGATACGCAGTATTTT. Protein product: CASSHPNEDTQYF.

This chain uses TRBV28 with TRBJ2-2; D remains unclear. The CDR3 has 14 amino acids. Per germline, CDR1 MDHEN and CDR2 SYDVKM. Trimming took off 6 bases at V and 7 bases at J, with 15 bases between the two ends. Here the CDR3 reads CASSRPQLVGELFF. In DNA, the CDR3 is TGTGCCAGCAGCCGACCCCAGCTAGTCGGGGAGCTGTTTTTT.

This rearrangement joins TRBV7-3 to TRBJ2-7; 8 positions agree with TRBD2. Germline values: CDR1 SGHTA, CDR2 FQGTGA. The trim removed 5 bases at V and 4 bases at J, leaving 7 bases unmatched. The CDR3 sequence is 14 residues long. The CDR3 reads CASSESGGKYEQYF. The DNA for the CDR3 is TGTGCCAGCAGCGAAAGCGGGGGCAAATACGAGCAGTACTTC.

The chain couples TRBV6-5 to TRBJ1-2; weak D call: TRBD1 (6 bases). Germline V gives CDR1 MNHEY, CDR2 SVGAGI. CDR3 length equals 15 residues. V lost 5 bases, J lost 4 bases, and 17 bases lay in between. The CDR3 region is CASSGPGQGSYGYTF. The CDR3 DNA is TGTGCCAGCAGTGGACCCGGGCAGGGGAGCTATGGCTACACCTTC.

The CDR3 loop is CASSFYAMQSNTGELFF. In DNA form, the CDR3 reads TGTGCCAGCAGCTTTTACGCTATGCAAAGTAACACCGGGGAGCTGTTTTTT. The genes are TRBV5-6 and TRBJ2-2; D not certain. V lost 2 bases and J 2 bases, leaving 16 bases between the germline ends. Germline V gene sequence: CDR1 SGHDT, CDR2 YYEEEE. The CDR3 totals 17 residues.

The chain links TRBV2 to TRBJ1-2; D is uncertain. CDR3 length equals 11 residues. CDR1 SNHLY and CDR2 FYNNEI come from the germline V gene. Between the trimmed V and J ends, which lost 4 bases and 8 bases, there was a span of 8 bases. This CDR3 reads CASSVSAGYTF. For the CDR3, the DNA is TGTGCCAGCAGTGTGTCCGCCGGCTACACCTTC.

This clone was recorded only once. The chain couples TRBV28 to TRBJ2-7; 9 nucleotides agree with TRBD2. CDR3 size: 14 residues. CDR1 MDHEN and CDR2 SYDVKM come from the germline V gene. V lost 3 bases to trimming and J lost 4 bases; unmatched junction nucleotides: 4. The CDR3 nucleotides read TGTGCCAGCAGTTTGGGACTAGCTGAGTACGAGCAGTACTTC. Translating it yields CASSLGLAEYEQYF.

The chain has TRBV6-6 and TRBJ1-1; no firm D call. Germline CDR1 MNHNY, CDR2 SVGAGI (reference sequence). V was cut by 7 bases and J by 1 base, with 16 bases left in between. CDR3 length: 15 amino acids. CDR3 sequence: CASIFTSYGNTEAFF. The CDR3 DNA reads TGTGCCAGCATTTTTACCTCCTACGGGAACACTGAAGCTTTCTTT.

The V and J genes are TRBV10-3 and TRBJ1-1, with 8 bases aligning to TRBD1. The germline V gene has CDR1 ENHRY and CDR2 SYGVKD. V gave up 10 bases and J gave up 0 bases; unmatched junction bases: 7. The CDR3 has 14 residues. The CDR3 protein is CASNAGQVNTEAFF. In DNA form, the CDR3 reads TGTGCCAGCAACGCGGGACAGGTGAACACTGAAGCTTTCTTT.

The rearrangement links TRBV5-1 to TRBJ1-1; 7 bases agree with TRBD1. Looked up from germline, CDR1 is SGHRS and CDR2 is YFSETQ. The CDR3 length is 16 residues. The V segment lost 2 bases and the J segment 5 bases; nucleotides outside the gene matches: 12. The CDR3 region is CASSFTGAGRGTEAFF. CDR3 coding DNA: TGCGCCAGCAGCTTCACAGGGGCGGGTCGAGGTACTGAAGCTTTCTTT.

The rearrangement joins TRBV27 to TRBJ1-1, with D perhaps matching TRBD1 (5 bases). The CDR3 length is 17 residues. Germline V lookup: CDR1 MNHEY, CDR2 SMNVEV (reference sequence). Deletions cut 10 bases from V and 1 base from J, with 25 bases between. CDR3 residues: CATTDPEGTGTNTEAFF. DNA of the CDR3: TGTGCCACCACCGATCCCGAAGGGACGGGGACGAACACTGAAGCTTTCTTT.